The clone carrying this TCR beta chain was seen a handful of times. V dropped 5 bases and J dropped 3 bases, with 19 bases sitting between them. The CDR3 extends over 16 amino acids. Germline CDR1 SEHNR, CDR2 FQNEAQ (reference sequence). Template-switching 5'RACE yielded the TCR cDNA; a universal primer site and UMIs were added in the process. TCRdb redid the calling of the 5' RACE reads with MiXCR, one entry per CDR3 protein. The table has approximately 580,000 distinct CDR3 sequences, roughly a sixth seen once. These data come from a study of T cells after yellow fever vaccination. This material consisted of PBMCs, taken about 5 days after the first yellow fever vaccination. This chain uses TRBV7-9 with TRBJ1-2, with a possible D match to TRBD1 (5 bases). The receptor was isolated from a man in his late teens or twenties who received the YFV17D yellow fever vaccine. CDR3 DNA: TGTGCCAGCAGCGGATGGGGACGCCCTCCGGACTATGGCTACACCTTC. Its protein product is CASSGWGRPPDYGYTF.